Reported below is one T cell receptor beta chain. The V and J ends lost 5 bases and 7 bases respectively, with 18 bases between them. CDR1 MNHEY and CDR2 SVGEGT come from the germline V gene. This CDR3 region has 15 residues. This specimen comes from a study of blood T cell repertoires in COVID-19. Study as a whole: The analysed material was cDNA or gDNA that came from T cells, B-cell-depleted T cells, or PBMCs.

Clones were read by immunoSEQ multiplex PCR, and TCRdb kept only the in-frame ones, dropping some. The sample records 150,000 to 200,000 clones, about four fifths being singletons. The chain couples TRBV6-2 or TRBV6-3 to TRBJ1-3, with D perhaps matching TRBD1 (6 bases). This receptor was taken from a woman aged 55 to 70 with COVID-19, enrolled during active disease. The sequencing input was peripheral blood. In DNA, the CDR3 is TGTGCCAGCAGTACACTGACAGGCTTCGGGAACACCATATATTTT. It codes for CASSTLTGFGNTIYF.